This T cell receptor beta chain originates from a study of blood T cells in healthy people across ages (dated by TCRdb to the mid-2010s). Background for the entire study: In model experiments, template switching captured about one uniquely barcoded TCR beta cDNA molecule for every two T cells. To avoid experimental bias, donors of different ages were spread randomly across the sequencing lanes. For two donors (one aged 18 to 30 and one aged 80 or older), the study analyzed two additional independent replicas of 1 million unique cDNA reads from the same blood draw. The study measured age-related changes in TCR beta repertoire diversity using deep sequencing normalized with unique cDNA molecular identifiers. Donors were grouped into four age groups: young (average roughly 17 years), middle-aged (around 39), aged (over 55) and long-lived (less than 85).

The library was made by 5' RACE. The sequencing machine was an Illumina HiSeq 2500. A second PCR of roughly 7 to 11 cycles was performed with a sample-barcoded 5' primer and a J-beta primer mix. A template-switch 5' adaptor carrying 12 random nucleotides introduced a unique molecular identifier onto each TCR beta cDNA molecule. Each sample yielded at least 3 million CDR3-containing paired-end reads. First-strand cDNA was synthesized from all RNA with the Mint cDNA synthesis kit, primed by a TRBC-specific oligonucleotide. Following uracil-DNA glycosylase treatment, a first 18-cycle PCR with universal primers M1SS and BC2_uni_R was performed on all cDNA. The authors' analysis ran thus. Normalization of each sample was performed by random selection of 1 million high-quality reads, each carrying a distinct molecular identifier. Instead of being binned into consensus sequences, reads with shared molecular identifiers were discarded. CDR3 identification, clonotype clustering and error correction used MiTCR with a Q25 quality threshold and the strictest error-elimination algorithm. A nonparametric unseen species model using Euler transformation provided a lower-bound estimate of total TCR beta diversity. TCRdb reprocessing: public reads trimmed at Q25 with fastp, clones called with MiXCR, in-frame beta chains kept. Entries are consolidated by CDR3 protein sequence, retaining the most common genes and DNA. The V and J calls come from TCRdb's annotation, not from the publication. The sample data list about 1.7 million distinct CDR3 sequences, and 28% of these were observed just once. The top ten constitute 7.7% of the sample.

As regards this clonotype: Its antigen remains unidentified. One end of the junction is discordant with germline, which a read error may explain.

Overall study outcomes, separate from this receptor: There was a strong correlation between observed TCR beta diversity and the percentage of naive T cells measured by flow cytometry. Estimates of total diversity based on one million sequenced T cells were considered lower bounds and underestimates. Because profiling used bulk unsorted PBMCs, naive and antigen-experienced compartments could not be compared conclusively. Because donor CMV infection status was unknown, age-related changes in expanded clonotypes were potentially confounded. Compared with the aged group, more naive CD4+ T cells, fewer expanded clones and increased TCR diversity were shown by the long-lived group, suggesting age selection. Observed TCR beta diversity per million T cells fell roughly linearly with age, and a significant reduction was already apparent by age around 40.

The roughly 42 donors, aged 6 to 90 years, were systemically healthy Caucasian individuals from Russia. Each donor gave roughly 9 milliliters of peripheral blood, drawn into EDTA-treated Vacutainer tubes. Ficoll-Paque density-gradient centrifugation was used to isolate PBMCs, with at least 7 million per sample. Total RNA, at least 6 micrograms per sample, was extracted from PBMCs with Trizol reagent. For every donor, flow cytometry on a PBMC aliquot measured the percentage of naive CD45RAhigh/CD27high T cells. From cysteine to phenylalanine, the CDR3 is 15 amino acids long. Of all the DNA, just the CDR3 is kept, 45 bases in frame from base 1.

The sample taken for sequencing was blood. The TCR comes from a woman in her 30s in good health. The chain is made from TRBV12-3 or TRBV12-4 and TRBJ1-5; TRBD1 is possibly the D segment (5 matching bases). CDR3 reads: CASSPWGDSNRPQHF. The nucleotide sequence is TGTGCCAGCAGTCCCTGGGGGGATAGCAATCGGCCCCAGCATTTT.